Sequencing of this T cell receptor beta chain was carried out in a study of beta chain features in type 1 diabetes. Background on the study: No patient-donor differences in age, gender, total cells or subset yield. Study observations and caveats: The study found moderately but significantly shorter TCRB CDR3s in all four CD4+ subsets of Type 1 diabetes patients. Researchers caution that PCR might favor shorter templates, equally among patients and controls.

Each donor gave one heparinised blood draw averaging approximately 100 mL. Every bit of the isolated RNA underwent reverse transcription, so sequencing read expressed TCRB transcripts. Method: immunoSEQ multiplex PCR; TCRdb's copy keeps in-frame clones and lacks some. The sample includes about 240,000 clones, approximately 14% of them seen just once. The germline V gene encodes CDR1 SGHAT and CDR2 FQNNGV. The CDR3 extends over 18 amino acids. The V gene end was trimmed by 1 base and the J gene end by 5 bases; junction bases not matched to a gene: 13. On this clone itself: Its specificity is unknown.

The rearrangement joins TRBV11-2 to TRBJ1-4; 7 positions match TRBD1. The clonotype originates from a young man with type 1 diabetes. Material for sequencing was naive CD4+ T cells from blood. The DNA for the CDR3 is TGTGCCAGCAGCTTAGCGGTAGCCACAGGGGCGAACAATGAAAAACTGTTTTTT. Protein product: CASSLAVATGANNEKLFF. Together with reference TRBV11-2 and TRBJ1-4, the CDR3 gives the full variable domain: EAGVAQSPRYKIIEKRQSVAFWCNPISGHATLYWYQQILGQGPKLLIQFQNNGVVDDSQLPKDRFSAERLKGVDSTLKIQPAKLEDSAVYLCASSLAVATGANNEKLFFGSGTQLSVL.